The present TCR beta chain was sequenced within a study of regulatory T cells in long-lasting Graves disease. Losses at the gene ends were 3 bases for V and 4 bases for J; bases not matched to a gene: 5. The CDR3 length is 14 residues. The germline V gene has CDR1 SGHTA and CDR2 FQGNSA. Documented time point: persistent/refractory GD, antithyroid drugs over 5 years with positive TRAb. Generation of the TCR library employed RNA extracted from PBMCs. The authors built TCR beta libraries using iRepertoire HTBI primers and Arm-PCR of CDR3 regions. TCRdb passed the multiplex PCR reads through MiXCR, listing each CDR3 protein once. This sample has approximately 400,000 distinct CDR3 sequences, with roughly a quarter found just once.

The V and J genes are TRBV7-2 and TRBJ2-7; 8 bases align to TRBD1. Sequencing was performed on peripheral blood mononuclear cells (PBMCs), taken when the disease was refractory, from a patient treated with antithyroid drugs. This TCR was recovered from a female donor with Graves disease. The CDR3 loop is CASSFFQGAYEQYF. The CDR3 DNA reads TGTGCCAGCAGCTTTTTCCAGGGGGCTTACGAGCAGTACTTC.